Listed here are 21 T cell receptor beta chains from one sample, sequenced in a study of blood T cell repertoires in COVID-19 (dated by TCRdb to 2019 to 2021). Preparation of the library involved the immunoSEQ multiplex PCR assay. TCRdb holds this immuneACCESS table with in-frame rearrangements only. Some clones are missing; in checked studies, unresolved V genes explain under half, and the rest has no known cause. For this sample the table gives approximately 400,000 clones, of which more than 70% were detected only once. Of the sample, over 9.5% falls within the top ten clones. Input material: peripheral blood. The receptors originated from a woman aged 45-60 years with COVID-19, enrolled during active disease.

The rearrangement links TRBV3-1 (or the pseudogene TRBV3-2) to TRBJ1-3; no clear D. The ends were cut back, 4 bases at V and 11 bases at J, with 12 bases in the middle. The CDR3 extends over 12 amino acids. Germline loops: CDR1 LGHDT, CDR2 YNNKEL (reference sequence). The CDR3 reads CASSPDGRAIYF. CDR3 bases: TGTGCCAGCAGCCCGGACGGGAGGGCCATATATTTT.

The chain links TRBV18 to TRBJ1-2; possible D gene TRBD1, 6 bases. V was cut by 1 base and J by 8 bases, with 11 bases left in between. This CDR3 contains 13 residues. Germline V gene sequence: CDR1 KGHSH, CDR2 LQKENI. CDR3 DNA sequence: TGTGCCAGCTCACCACGGGCAGGGGAAGGCTACACCTTC. Translating gives CASSPRAGEGYTF.

This chain's CDR3 is CASSPRQHINYGYTF. The CDR3 DNA sequence: TGTGCCAGCAGCCCCAGACAGCACATTAACTATGGCTACACCTTC. The chain joins TRBV11-2 to TRBJ1-2, with D possibly being TRBD1 (5 bases). Germline loops: CDR1 SGHAT, CDR2 FQNNGV. The CDR3 is 15 amino acids. V lost 5 bases and J lost 1, with 14 bases in between.

The chain links TRBV12-3 or TRBV12-4 to TRBJ2-5, with D perhaps matching TRBD2 (6 bases). The ends were cut back, 4 bases at V and 5 bases at J, with 11 bases in the middle. The CDR3 consists of 13 residues. The CDR3 reads CASSSRGRETQYF. CDR3 nucleotide sequence: TGTGCCAGCAGTTCCCGGGGGAGGGAGACCCAGTACTTC.

The V gene is TRBV30, the J gene TRBJ1-2, with unresolved D. Germline V gene sequence: CDR1 GTSNPN, CDR2 SVGIG (reference sequence). Trimming shortened V by 1 base and J by 4 bases, and 7 bases separated the two germline ends. There are 12 residues in the CDR3. CDR3 nucleotides: TGTGCCTGGAGTGGCCACAGCTATGGCTACACCTTC. Residues: CAWSGHSYGYTF.

The CDR3 DNA is TGTGCCAGCAGTGTTCTAGGACAGGGGAGAAGCTACACCTTC. This gives the protein CASSVLGQGRSYTF. The rearrangement joins TRBV2 to TRBJ1-2, with 9 bases matching TRBD1. Germline loops: CDR1 SNHLY, CDR2 FYNNEI. J was trimmed by 9 bases and V by 4 bases; bases with no gene match: 9. There are 14 residues in the CDR3.

The J gene is TRBJ1-2, the V gene TRBV12-3 or TRBV12-4, with 8 bases aligning to TRBD1. The CDR3 runs 12 residues. Trimming took 3 bases from V and 7 from J; bases not matched to a gene: 1. CDR3: CASSFRGLGYTF. DNA of the CDR3: TGTGCCAGCAGTTTCAGGGGGCTTGGCTACACCTTC.

The chain recombines TRBV5-1 with TRBJ2-1; a possible D gene is TRBD1 (6 bases). V dropped 2 bases and J dropped 8 bases, with 11 bases sitting between them. The CDR3 length is 13 residues. In germline, CDR1 is SGHRS, CDR2 YFSETQ. CDR3 sequence reads: CASSLAGVDEQFF. CDR3 DNA: TGCGCCAGCAGCTTAGCAGGGGTGGATGAGCAGTTCTTC.

The V gene is TRBV27, the J gene TRBJ1-5; TRBD1 aligns across 7 bases. Germline V gene sequence: CDR1 MNHEY, CDR2 SMNVEV (reference sequence). V lost 5 bases to trimming and J lost 5 bases; unmatched junction nucleotides: 12. The length of the CDR3 is 16 residues. CDR3 in DNA: TGTGCCAGCAGTCACACAGGGGTGATGGGGGATCAGCCCCAGCATTTT. This translates into CASSHTGVMGDQPQHF.

The V gene is TRBV27, the J gene TRBJ2-1; perhaps TRBD1 as D (6 bases). CDR1 and CDR2 from the germline V gene are MNHEY and SMNVEV (reference sequence). The CDR3 loop spans 17 amino acids. V was clipped by 4 bases and J by 0 bases, with 16 bases between them. CDR3 loop: CASSSGQYSSSYNEQFF. The CDR3 bases are TGTGCCAGCAGTTCCGGACAGTATAGTAGCTCCTACAATGAGCAGTTCTTC.

The V and J genes are TRBV5-5 and TRBJ1-2, with a weak D call TRBD1 (6 bases). Per the germline V gene, CDR1 is SGHKS and CDR2 is YYEKEE (reference sequence). This CDR3 is 15 amino acids long. The V end was cut by 4 bases, the J end by 5 bases, with 18 bases between. For the CDR3, the DNA is TGTGCCAGCAGCCCTAGGAAGGGGGTAGGGTATGGCTACACCTTC. It yields the protein CASSPRKGVGYGYTF.

The CDR3 nucleotides read TGTGCCAGCAGCGTAGTAGAGGGCACCGGGGAGCTGTTTTTT. Amino acids: CASSVVEGTGELFF. The J gene is TRBJ2-2, the V gene TRBV9; D may be TRBD2 (5 bases). Trimming took off 0 bases at V and 4 bases at J, with 7 bases between the two ends. This CDR3 region has 14 residues. CDR1 is SGDLS, CDR2 YYNGEE, per germline.

The rearrangement uses TRBV5-1 and TRBJ1-5; maybe TRBD1 (5 bases). There are 14 residues in the CDR3. V was clipped by 3 bases and J by 7 bases, with 14 bases between them. Germline-derived CDR1 and CDR2 are SGHRS and YFSETQ. For the CDR3, the DNA is TGCGCCAGCAGCTCTGCGGGGCTCGGACAGCCCCAGCATTTT. Protein: CASSSAGLGQPQHF.

The chain links TRBV19 to TRBJ1-1; 8 nucleotides align to TRBD1. CDR1 is LNHDA and CDR2 is SQIVND in the germline V gene (reference sequence). V gave up 7 bases and J gave up 1 base; unmatched junction bases: 11. The CDR3 spans 16 residues. The CDR3, as DNA: TGTGCCAGTACCGCGGGGGTGGACAGGGCGAACACTGAAGCTTTCTTT. This encodes CASTAGVDRANTEAFF.

The chain employs TRBV5-4 and TRBJ2-2; 8 positions agree with TRBD1. V trimming: 8 bases; J trimming: 7 bases; junction bases outside the gene matches: 7. The CDR3 is 13 residues long. Per germline, CDR1 SGHNT and CDR2 YYREEE (reference sequence). CDR3 bases: TGTGCCAGTACGACAGGGGCCCACGGGGAGCTGTTTTTT. This encodes CASTTGAHGELFF. Supplemented by reference TRBV5-4 and TRBJ2-2, the full variable domain reads ETGVTQSPTHLIKTRGQQVTLRCSSQSGHNTVSWYQQALGQGPQFIFQYYREEENGRGNFPPRFSGLQFPNYSSELNVNALELDDSALYLCASTTGAHGELFFGEGSRLTVL.

This chain uses TRBV5-1 with TRBJ2-3; TRBD2 agrees at 9 bases. The CDR3 is made up of 15 amino acids. Trimming removed 4 bases from V and 6 bases from J; junction bases left unmatched: 9. The germline CDR1 and CDR2 sequences are SGHRS and YFSETQ. For the CDR3, the DNA is TGCGCCAGCAGCGCCCGGCGGGGGGGAGCGGATACGCAGTATTTT. This gives the protein CASSARRGGADTQYF.

The genes are TRBV11-3 and TRBJ2-1; TRBD2 is a possible D gene (6 bases). The CDR3 sequence is 14 residues long. V was clipped by 3 bases and J by 1 base, with 7 bases between them. Per germline, CDR1 SGHNT and CDR2 YENEEA. The CDR3 nucleotides read TGTGCCAGCAGCTTGGGGGGTTCCTACAATGAGCAGTTCTTC. Protein sequence: CASSLGGSYNEQFF. The whole variable domain, filled in from reference TRBV11-3 and TRBJ2-1, reads EAGVVQSPRYKIIEKKQPVAFWCNPISGHNTLYWYLQNLGQGPELLIRYENEEAVDDSQLPKDRFSAERLKGVDSTLKIQPAELGDSAVYLCASSLGGSYNEQFFGPGTRLTVL.

J is TRBJ1-2 and V is TRBV6-5; D might be TRBD1 (6 bases). The V gene lost 0 bases and the J gene lost 4 bases, with 12 bases spanning the gap. CDR1 and CDR2 (germline): MNHEY, SVGAGI. The CDR3 has 15 amino acids. CDR3 nucleotide sequence: TGTGCCAGCAGTTACTCGGGAGGGGGTGGCTATGGCTACACCTTC. Its protein is CASSYSGGGGYGYTF.

The chain links TRBV6-5 to TRBJ1-6; the D is unclear. The germline V gene encodes CDR1 MNHEY and CDR2 SVGAGI. The CDR3 covers 15 residues. V was clipped by 6 bases and J by 4 bases, with 13 bases between them. The CDR3 loop is CASRAGLGYNSPLHF. The CDR3 DNA sequence: TGTGCCAGCAGGGCCGGCCTCGGGTATAATTCACCCCTCCACTTT.

The J gene is TRBJ2-1, the V gene TRBV6-6; D possibly corresponds to TRBD2 (6 bases). Germline assignment: CDR1 MNHNY and CDR2 SVGAGI (reference sequence). V lost 7 bases to trimming and J lost 9 bases, with 19 bases between them. The CDR3 is 14 amino acids. The CDR3 reads CASNGGSSAGEQFF. The DNA of the CDR3 is TGTGCCAGCAATGGGGGGTCATCAGCCGGTGAGCAGTTCTTC.

This chain connects TRBV13 to TRBJ1-2; D is possibly TRBD1 (5 bases). Germline-derived CDR1 and CDR2 are PRHDT and FYEKMQ (reference sequence). The CDR3 covers 13 residues. Trimming stripped 4 bases from V and 7 bases from J, with 13 bases between. CDR3 nucleotides: TGTGCCAGCAGCTCTCAGGGTTTTTTTGGCTACACCTTC. Translating it yields CASSSQGFFGYTF.